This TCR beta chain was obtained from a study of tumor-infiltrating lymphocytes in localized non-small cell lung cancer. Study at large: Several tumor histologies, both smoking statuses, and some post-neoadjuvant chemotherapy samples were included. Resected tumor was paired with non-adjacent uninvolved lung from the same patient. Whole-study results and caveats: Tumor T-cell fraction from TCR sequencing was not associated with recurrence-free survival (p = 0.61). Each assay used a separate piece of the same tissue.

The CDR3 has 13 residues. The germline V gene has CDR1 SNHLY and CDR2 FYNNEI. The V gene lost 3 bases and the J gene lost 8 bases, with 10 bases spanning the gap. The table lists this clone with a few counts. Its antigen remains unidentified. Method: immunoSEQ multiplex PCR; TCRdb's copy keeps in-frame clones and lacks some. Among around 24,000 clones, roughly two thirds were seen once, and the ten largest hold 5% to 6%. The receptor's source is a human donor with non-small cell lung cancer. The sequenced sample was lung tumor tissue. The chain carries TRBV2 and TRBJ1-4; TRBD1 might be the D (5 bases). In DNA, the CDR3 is TGTGCCAGCAGTGACAGGGATAGAGAAAAACTGTTTTTT. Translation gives CASSDRDREKLFF.